The 27 T cell receptor beta chains given below trace back to one sample, sequenced in a study of cytomegalovirus exposure and HLA in healthy donors. The assay was immunoSEQ multiplex PCR, and TCRdb's table has in-frame clones only and misses some. The sample lists under 250,000 clones; more than 75% were seen once. Sequenced: PBMCs. These receptors all come from a woman between 18 and 29 years old in good health and CMV-seropositive.

V gene TRBV18 combines with J gene TRBJ2-7, with 7 bases lining up with TRBD2. The CDR3 length is 15 residues. J lost 2 bases, V lost 3 bases, and 7 bases had no gene match. Germline CDR1 and CDR2: KGHSH and LQKENI. In nucleotides, the CDR3 is TGTGCCAGCTCACCCTCTGGACTAGTACCCTACGAGCAGTACTTC. Amino acid sequence: CASSPSGLVPYEQYF.

This chain joins TRBV9 and TRBJ2-3; the D is unclear. The CDR3 loop spans 14 amino acids. Germline CDR1 SGDLS, CDR2 YYNGEE. Trimming cost V 0 bases and J 2 bases, with 7 bases left between them. CDR3 in amino acids: CASSVETSTDTQYF. The CDR3 region has the DNA TGTGCCAGCAGCGTAGAGACATCCACAGATACGCAGTATTTT.

The CDR3 protein is CASSATGTVTDTQYF. As DNA, the CDR3 is TGCGCCAGCAGCGCTACGGGGACAGTCACAGATACGCAGTATTTT. This chain uses TRBV5-1 with TRBJ2-3; 7 bases line up with TRBD1. The CDR3 totals 15 residues. CDR1 and CDR2 from the germline V gene are SGHRS and YFSETQ. V was pared by 4 bases and J by 2 bases, with 7 bases of the junction left unmatched.

V usage is TRBV11-3 and J usage is TRBJ2-1; 13 nucleotides align to TRBD2. The junction had 8 bases not matched to a gene; V was cut back by 5 bases and J by 10 bases. The CDR3 is 15 amino acids. The germline CDR1 and CDR2 sequences are SGHNT and YENEEA. The CDR3 loop reads CASSPRTSGSGEQFF. The CDR3 region has the DNA TGTGCCAGCAGCCCCCGGACTAGCGGGAGTGGGGAGCAGTTCTTC.

The chain joins TRBV5-4 to TRBJ2-1; 8 bases are a match to TRBD1. J gave up 5 bases and V 4 bases, and 8 bases lay outside the gene matches. CDR3 size: 15 residues. Germline-derived CDR1 and CDR2 are SGHNT and YYREEE (reference sequence). The CDR3 coding sequence is TGTGCCAGCAGCAGAGGACAGGGATCCAACAATGAGCAGTTCTTC. Translated: CASSRGQGSNNEQFF.

The chain recombines TRBV29-1 with TRBJ2-1, with 14 bases lining up with TRBD2. This CDR3 is built from 15 residues. The trim removed 6 bases at V and 9 bases at J, leaving 10 bases unmatched. Looked up from germline, CDR1 is SQVTM and CDR2 is ANQGSEA. The chain's CDR3 is CSVPGTSGSFGEQFF. DNA for the CDR3: TGCAGCGTGCCCGGGACTAGCGGGAGTTTTGGTGAGCAGTTCTTC.

The chain combines TRBV6-1 with TRBJ1-2, with a possible D match to TRBD1 (5 bases). The CDR3 covers 18 residues. Between the trimmed V and J ends, which lost 2 bases and 3 bases, there was a span of 22 bases. CDR1 is MNHNS and CDR2 is SASEGT in the germline V gene. The CDR3 DNA is TGTGCCAGCAGTGAACTTTTATCCTTGGCAGGGAAACACTATGGCTACACCTTC. Its translation is CASSELLSLAGKHYGYTF.

The CDR3 nucleotides are TGTGCCAGCAGTTCAACAGAGGGATACTACGAGCAGTACTTC. Its translation: CASSSTEGYYEQYF. The chain uses TRBV11-2 and TRBJ2-7, with D possibly TRBD2 on 5 matching bases. Trimming removed 6 bases at V and 3 bases at J, with 15 bases between. Germline V lookup: CDR1 SGHAT, CDR2 FQNNGV. CDR3 length: 14 amino acids.

The chain combines TRBV6-6 with TRBJ2-7; 7 nucleotides align to TRBD1. The germline V gene encodes CDR1 MNHNY and CDR2 SVGAGI (reference sequence). This CDR3 is built from 14 residues. J gave up 6 bases and V 3 bases, and 8 bases lay outside the gene matches. The CDR3 sequence is CASSYKTGRGEQYF. CDR3 bases: TGTGCCAGCAGTTATAAGACAGGGAGAGGCGAGCAGTACTTC.

The chain is built from TRBV7-6 and TRBJ2-1; no firm D call. In germline, CDR1 is SGHVS, CDR2 FNYEAQ. Trimming removed 5 bases at V and 10 bases at J, with 9 bases between. This CDR3 spans 11 amino acids. The CDR3 here is CASSPSKEQFF. The CDR3, as DNA: TGTGCCAGCAGCCCGAGTAAAGAGCAGTTCTTC.

This clone has ten or more counts. The chain joins TRBV19 to TRBJ2-7; 8 positions agree with TRBD2. Germline CDR1 and CDR2: LNHDA and SQIVND (reference sequence). The CDR3 covers 15 residues. Trimming took 2 bases from V and 4 from J; bases not matched to a gene: 7. The CDR3 coding sequence is TGTGCCAGTAGTATAAAAGCGGGAGAAGTATACGAGCAGTACTTC. Amino acid sequence: CASSIKAGEVYEQYF.

The gene calls are TRBV27 and TRBJ2-7; the D gene is possibly TRBD2 (6 bases). The germline CDR1 and CDR2 sequences are MNHEY and SMNVEV (reference sequence). The germline V and J ends were trimmed by 3 bases and 4 bases, with 13 bases remaining between them. The CDR3 loop spans 14 amino acids. The CDR3 is CASSFQRATYEQYF. CDR3 DNA sequence: TGTGCCAGCAGTTTCCAGCGGGCCACTTACGAGCAGTACTTC.

V and J are TRBV4-1 and TRBJ2-2; D is perhaps TRBD2 (5 bases). The germline V gene has CDR1 MGHRA and CDR2 YSYEKL. Trimming shortened V by 3 bases and J by 5 bases, and 13 bases separated the two germline ends. The CDR3 sequence is 15 residues long. This CDR3 is CASSHRDPGTGELFF. The CDR3 nucleotides read TGCGCCAGCAGCCACCGGGATCCTGGGACCGGGGAGCTGTTTTTT.

The J gene is TRBJ2-3, the V gene TRBV10-3; D is possibly TRBD2 (5 bases). The V gene lost 4 bases and the J gene lost 4 bases, with 12 bases spanning the gap. Germline-derived CDR1 and CDR2 are ENHRY and SYGVKD. CDR3 length equals 14 residues. CDR3 in DNA: TGTGCCATCAGTGCGGGTGGGCGGGCAGATACGCAGTATTTT. It codes for CAISAGGRADTQYF.

CDR3 sequence: CASSPVRTSGDNEQFF. The CDR3 region has the DNA TGTGCCAGCAGCCCCGTACGGACTAGCGGAGACAATGAGCAGTTCTTC. The chain recombines TRBV28 with TRBJ2-1; 10 bases fit TRBD2. This CDR3 contains 16 residues. The germline V gene has CDR1 MDHEN and CDR2 SYDVKM. The trim removed 6 bases at V and 5 bases at J, leaving 10 bases unmatched.

The chain carries TRBV18 and TRBJ2-7; no reliable D call. Germline V gene sequence: CDR1 KGHSH, CDR2 LQKENI. Between the trimmed V and J ends, which lost 3 bases and 2 bases, there was a span of 5 bases. The CDR3 consists of 12 residues. The CDR3 bases are TGTGCCAGCTCACCTTCTACCTACGAGCAGTACTTC. As protein: CASSPSTYEQYF.

This sequence joins TRBV27 and TRBJ2-5, with 8 bases identical to TRBD2. The CDR3 is 22 amino acids. V gave up 0 bases and J gave up 4 bases; unmatched junction bases: 25. Germline V gives CDR1 MNHEY, CDR2 SMNVEV (reference sequence). CDR3 DNA: TGTGCCAGCAGTTTATCCCGGGGGGAAGGGGCTAGCGGGCGAAACCCCCGAGAGACCCAGTACTTC. This translates into CASSLSRGEGASGRNPRETQYF.

The chain recombines TRBV28 with TRBJ2-7; D is possibly TRBD2 (5 bases). Trimming removed 4 bases at V and 5 bases at J, with 18 bases between. The CDR3 loop spans 15 amino acids. CDR1 and CDR2 from the germline V gene are MDHEN and SYDVKM. The CDR3 sequence is CASSSRTLIIHEQYF. CDR3 sequence (DNA): TGTGCCAGCAGTTCACGGACTTTGATAATCCACGAGCAGTACTTC.

This clone was recorded once. The gene calls are TRBV7-2 and TRBJ2-7; 9 nucleotides align to TRBD1. Germline V CDR1 and CDR2: SGHTA, FQGNSA. The CDR3 spans 16 residues. V lost 5 bases to trimming and J lost 4 bases; unmatched junction nucleotides: 12. The CDR3 reads CASSLPGQGIWYEQYF. In DNA, the CDR3 is TGTGCCAGCAGCCTTCCGGGACAGGGAATATGGTACGAGCAGTACTTC.

The gene calls are TRBV9 and TRBJ2-2; 13 nucleotides align to TRBD2. The CDR3 is 18 residues long. Per the germline V gene, CDR1 is SGDLS and CDR2 is YYNGEE. With 3 bases clipped from V and 3 bases from J, the junction kept 8 bases outside the gene matches. The CDR3 DNA sequence: TGTGCCAGCAGCGAAGGGACTAGCGGGATTGTCTACACCGGGGAGCTGTTTTTT. As protein: CASSEGTSGIVYTGELFF. Full variable domain (missing parts from reference TRBV9 and TRBJ2-2): DSGVTQTPKHLITATGQRVTLRCSPRSGDLSVYWYQQSLDQGLQFLIQYYNGEERAKGNILERFSAQQFPDLHSELNLSSLELGDSALYFCASSEGTSGIVYTGELFFGEGSRLTVL.

This chain connects TRBV11-2 to TRBJ2-7; no reliable D call. This CDR3 comprises 12 residues. V dropped 6 bases and J dropped 3 bases, with 9 bases sitting between them. Germline V gene lookup returns CDR1 SGHAT and CDR2 FQNNGV. DNA of the CDR3: TGTGCCAGCAGTATACTGTTCTACGAGCAGTACTTC. Translation: CASSILFYEQYF. Together with reference TRBV11-2 and TRBJ2-7, the CDR3 gives the full variable domain: EAGVAQSPRYKIIEKRQSVAFWCNPISGHATLYWYQQILGQGPKLLIQFQNNGVVDDSQLPKDRFSAERLKGVDSTLKIQPAKLEDSAVYLCASSILFYEQYFGPGTRLTVT.

The genes are TRBV7-7 and TRBJ2-7; TRBD2 aligns across 11 bases. The V segment lost 6 bases and the J segment 3 bases; nucleotides outside the gene matches: 13. CDR1 is SSHAT, CDR2 FNYEAQ, per germline (reference sequence). The CDR3 consists of 17 residues. The CDR3 nucleotides are TGTGCCAGCAGTTTTTTTCCCCCGGGACTAGCGGTCTACGAGCAGTACTTC. Translation gives CASSFFPPGLAVYEQYF. The whole variable domain, filled in from reference TRBV7-7 and TRBJ2-7, reads GAGVSQSPRYKVTKRGQDVTLRCDPISSHATLYWYQQALGQGPEFLTYFNYEAQPDKSGLPSDRFSAERPEGSISTLTIQRTEQRDSAMYRCASSFFPPGLAVYEQYFGPGTRLTVT.

The chain joins TRBV29-1 to TRBJ1-2, with D perhaps TRBD1 (6 bases). Germline CDR1 and CDR2: SQVTM and ANQGSEA. The CDR3 has 13 residues. V was shortened by 4 bases and J by 2 bases, with 11 bases between the two germline ends. This CDR3 reads CSVGQGQNYGYTF. CDR3 bases: TGCAGCGTTGGGCAGGGGCAGAACTATGGCTACACCTTC.

This chain joins TRBV5-8 and TRBJ1-5, with D possibly being TRBD1 (6 bases). Germline V CDR1 and CDR2: SGHTS, YDEGEE. V was shortened by 4 bases and J by 1 base, with 12 bases between the two germline ends. The CDR3 runs to 15 residues. CDR3 protein: CASSPGTTSNQPQHF. The CDR3 nucleotides read TGTGCCAGCAGCCCCGGGACAACAAGCAATCAGCCCCAGCATTTT.

J is TRBJ1-1 and V is TRBV28; 9 bases match TRBD1. The germline V gene has CDR1 MDHEN and CDR2 SYDVKM. V lost 7 bases to trimming and J lost 11 bases; unmatched junction nucleotides: 17. CDR3 size: 15 residues. CDR3 loop: CASITGGQGLWRAFF. The CDR3 coding sequence is TGTGCCAGCATCACTGGAGGACAGGGGCTGTGGCGGGCTTTCTTT.

CDR3 coding DNA: TGTGCCTGGGGCTCAGTCACCGGGGAGCTGTTTTTT. Translated: CAWGSVTGELFF. V is TRBV30 and J is TRBJ2-2; D remains ambiguous. From germline, CDR1 is GTSNPN and CDR2 SVGIG (reference sequence). The V end was cut by 5 bases, the J end by 4 bases, with 8 bases between. This CDR3 contains 12 residues.

This rearrangement joins TRBV28 to TRBJ1-2; 8 bases align to TRBD1. This CDR3 has 15 amino acids. Germline CDR1 reads MDHEN; CDR2 reads SYDVKM. V lost 5 bases and J lost 2; bases outside the gene matches: 7. CDR3 sequence (DNA): TGTGCCAGCAGTCCCTCGACAGGGGCCAACTATGGCTACACCTTC. It encodes CASSPSTGANYGYTF.